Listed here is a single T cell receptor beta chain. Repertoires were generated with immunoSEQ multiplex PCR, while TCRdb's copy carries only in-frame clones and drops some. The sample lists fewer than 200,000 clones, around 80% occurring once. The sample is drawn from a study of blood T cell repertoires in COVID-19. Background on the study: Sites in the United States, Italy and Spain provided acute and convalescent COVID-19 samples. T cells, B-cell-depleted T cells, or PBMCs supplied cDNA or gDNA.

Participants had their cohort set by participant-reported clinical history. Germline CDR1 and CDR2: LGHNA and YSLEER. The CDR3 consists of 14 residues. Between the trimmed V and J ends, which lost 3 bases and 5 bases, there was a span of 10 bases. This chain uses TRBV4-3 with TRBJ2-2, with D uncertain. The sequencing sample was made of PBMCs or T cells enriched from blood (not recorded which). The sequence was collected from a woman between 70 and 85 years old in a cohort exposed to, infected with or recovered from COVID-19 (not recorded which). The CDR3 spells CASSHARGTGELFF. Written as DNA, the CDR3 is TGCGCCAGCAGCCACGCTAGAGGAACCGGGGAGCTGTTTTTT.